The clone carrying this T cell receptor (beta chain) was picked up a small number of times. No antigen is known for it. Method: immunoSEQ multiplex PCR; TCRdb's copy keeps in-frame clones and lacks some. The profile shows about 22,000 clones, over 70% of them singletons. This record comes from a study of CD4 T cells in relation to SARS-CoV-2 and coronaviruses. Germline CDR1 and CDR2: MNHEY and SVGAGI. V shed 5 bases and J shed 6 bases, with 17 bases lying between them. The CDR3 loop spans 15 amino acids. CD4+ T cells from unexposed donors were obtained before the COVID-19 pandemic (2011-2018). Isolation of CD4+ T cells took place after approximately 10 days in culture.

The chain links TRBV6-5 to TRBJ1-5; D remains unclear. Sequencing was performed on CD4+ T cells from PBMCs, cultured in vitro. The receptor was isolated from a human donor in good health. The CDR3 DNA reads TGTGCCAGCAGTCAATCGGTGGGGTTCAGTCAGCCCCAGCATTTT. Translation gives CASSQSVGFSQPQHF.